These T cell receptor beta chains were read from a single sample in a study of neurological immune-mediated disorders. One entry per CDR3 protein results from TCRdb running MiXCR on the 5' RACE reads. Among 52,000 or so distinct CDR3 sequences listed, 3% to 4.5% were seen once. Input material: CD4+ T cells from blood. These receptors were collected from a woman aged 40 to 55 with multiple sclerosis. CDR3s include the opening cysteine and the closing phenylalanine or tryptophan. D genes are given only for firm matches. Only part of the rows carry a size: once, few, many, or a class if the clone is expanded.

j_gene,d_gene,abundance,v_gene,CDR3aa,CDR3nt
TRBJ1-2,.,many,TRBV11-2,CASSSGGVYGYTF,TGTGCCAGCAGCTCCGGGGGGGTCTATGGCTACACCTTC
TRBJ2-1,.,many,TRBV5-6,CASSLVENNEQFF,TGTGCCAGCAGCTTGGTGGAGAACAATGAGCAGTTCTTC
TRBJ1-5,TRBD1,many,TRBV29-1,CSVSRGPGNQPQHF,TGCAGCGTATCCAGGGGGCCAGGCAATCAGCCCCAGCATTTT
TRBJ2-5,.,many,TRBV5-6,CASSPQARGETQYF,TGTGCCAGCAGTCCACAGGCGAGAGGAGAGACCCAGTACTTC
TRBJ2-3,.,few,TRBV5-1,CASSREGLGADTQYF,TGCGCCAGCAGCCGTGAGGGGCTAGGAGCAGATACGCAGTATTTT
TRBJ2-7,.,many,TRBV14,CASSRQSWGSYEQYF,TGTGCCAGCAGTCGACAGTCTTGGGGCTCCTACGAGCAGTACTTC
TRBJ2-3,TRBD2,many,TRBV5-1,CASSRTSVTDTQYF,TGCGCCAGCAGCCGGACTAGCGTGACAGATACGCAGTATTTT
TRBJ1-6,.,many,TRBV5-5,CASSLRRDVYNSPLHF,TGTGCCAGCAGCTTGAGGAGGGATGTCTATAATTCACCCCTCCACTTT
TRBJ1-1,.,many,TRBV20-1,CSALGGRKRPEAFF,TGCAGTGCCCTAGGGGGGAGAAAACGGCCTGAAGCTTTCTTT
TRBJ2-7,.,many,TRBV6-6,CASSRVYEQYF,TGTGCCAGCAGCCGCGTCTACGAGCAGTACTTC
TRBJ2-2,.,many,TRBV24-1,CATSDLRQENTGELFF,TGTGCCACCAGTGATTTAAGACAGGAGAACACCGGGGAGCTGTTTTTT
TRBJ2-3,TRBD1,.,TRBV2,CASKSRTGEKDTQYF,TGTGCCAGCAAGAGCCGGACAGGGGAGAAAGATACGCAGTATTTT
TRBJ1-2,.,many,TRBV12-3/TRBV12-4,CASAPQEPNYGYTF,TGTGCCAGCGCCCCCCAGGAACCTAACTATGGCTACACCTTC
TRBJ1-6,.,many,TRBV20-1,CSALDTGISWVRSPLHF,TGCAGTGCCCTAGATACAGGGATTTCGTGGGTTAGGTCACCCCTCCACTTT
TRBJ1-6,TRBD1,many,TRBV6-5,CASSYGQGFDSPLHF,TGTGCCAGCAGTTACGGACAGGGGTTCGATTCACCCCTCCACTTT
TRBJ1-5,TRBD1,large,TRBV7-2,CASSRQTGNGQPQHF,TGTGCCAGCAGCCGGCAGACAGGGAATGGGCAGCCCCAGCATTTT
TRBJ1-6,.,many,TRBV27,CASSTFGGNSPLHF,TGTGCCAGCAGTACGTTCGGGGGAAATTCACCCCTCCACTTT
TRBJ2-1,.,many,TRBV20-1,CSAARGRRNEQFF,TGCAGTGCTGCTCGGGGGCGAAGGAATGAGCAGTTCTTC
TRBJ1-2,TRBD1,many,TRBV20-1,CSASQGAGEFGYTF,TGCAGTGCTTCCCAGGGGGCGGGGGAGTTTGGCTACACCTTC
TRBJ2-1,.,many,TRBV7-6,CASSLGPFKSSYNEQFF,TGTGCCAGCAGCTTAGGCCCTTTTAAGAGCTCCTACAATGAGCAGTTCTTC